Shown below are 28 T cell receptor beta chains from a single sample sequenced in a study of cytomegalovirus exposure and HLA in healthy donors. The PCR used 60 Vbeta and 13 Jbeta primers. Only in-frame clones appear in the TCRdb table, and some are missing; sequencing was by immunoSEQ multiplex PCR. Of about 110,000 clones listed, less than 80% were seen once; the top ten hold under 1.5%. Sequenced: PBMCs. These receptors were obtained from a man younger than 40 in good health and CMV-seronegative.

The J gene is TRBJ2-7, the V gene TRBV7-2; D not resolved. From germline, CDR1 is SGHTA and CDR2 FQGNSA. With 1 base removed from V and 1 base from J, the gap between germline ends came to 8 bases. There are 14 residues in the CDR3. CDR3 protein: CASSLVVSSYEQYF. The CDR3, as DNA: TGTGCCAGCAGCTTAGTGGTCAGTTCCTACGAGCAGTACTTC.

A word on this clone: This CDR3 is also generated by other DNA sequences in the sample. The CDR3 spells CASSLKLAGGTYEQYF. The CDR3 DNA reads as TGTGCCAGCAGTTTAAAACTAGCAGGAGGGACTTACGAGCAGTACTTC. The chain carries TRBV6-6 and TRBJ2-7; weak D call: TRBD2 (6 bases). With 4 bases removed from V and 4 bases from J, the gap between germline ends came to 20 bases. Germline CDR1 reads MNHNY; CDR2 reads SVGAGI (reference sequence). The length of the CDR3 is 16 residues.

J is TRBJ1-2 and V is TRBV18, with D tentatively TRBD1 (5 bases). The germline V and J ends were trimmed by 2 bases and 8 bases, with 18 bases remaining between them. Germline loops: CDR1 KGHSH, CDR2 LQKENI. The CDR3 runs 15 residues. This CDR3 is CASSPSSGTLGGYTF. Written as DNA, the CDR3 is TGTGCCAGCTCACCAAGTTCAGGGACTTTGGGGGGCTACACCTTC. Full variable domain (rest looked up from reference TRBV18 and TRBJ1-2): NAGVMQNPRHLVRRRGQEARLRCSPMKGHSHVYWYRQLPEEGLKFMVYLQKENIIDESGMPKERFSAEFPKEGPSILRIQQVVRGDSAAYFCASSPSSGTLGGYTFGSGTRLTVV.

The genes are TRBV7-9 and TRBJ2-7, with D possibly TRBD1 on 6 matching bases. The germline V gene has CDR1 SEHNR and CDR2 FQNEAQ (reference sequence). V gave up 4 bases and J gave up 5 bases, with 24 bases separating them. This CDR3 is 17 amino acids long. The CDR3 is CASSSKGQGPREDEQYF. The DNA of the CDR3 is TGTGCCAGCAGCTCAAAAGGGCAGGGGCCCCGGGAAGACGAGCAGTACTTC.

The chain employs TRBV19 and TRBJ1-3; 10 bases align to TRBD1. Looked up from germline, CDR1 is LNHDA and CDR2 is SQIVND (reference sequence). The trim removed 6 bases at V and 4 bases at J, leaving 6 bases unmatched. The length of the CDR3 is 15 residues. The CDR3 loop is CASRKTGGLGNTIYF. CDR3 DNA: TGTGCCAGTAGAAAGACAGGGGGCTTGGGAAACACCATATATTTT.

V usage is TRBV14 and J usage is TRBJ1-2; D might be TRBD1 (6 bases). With 2 bases removed from V and 2 bases from J, the gap between germline ends came to 12 bases. Germline V CDR1 and CDR2: SGHDN, FVKESK. This CDR3 has 15 amino acids. The CDR3 sequence: CASSQTAGANYGYTF. The CDR3 coding sequence is TGTGCCAGCAGCCAAACTGCAGGGGCCAACTATGGCTACACCTTC.

The J gene is TRBJ1-4, the V gene TRBV18; 7 bases are a match to TRBD1. CDR1 is KGHSH and CDR2 is LQKENI in the germline V gene. This CDR3 is 15 amino acids long. The V segment lost 1 base and the J segment 5 bases; nucleotides outside the gene matches: 4. CDR3 DNA: TGTGCCAGCTCACCACGGGCAGGGGGGAATGAAAAACTGTTTTTT. This gives the protein CASSPRAGGNEKLFF.

This clone was seen only once. This chain joins TRBV6-4 and TRBJ1-2, with 7 bases identical to TRBD1. The junction had 5 bases not matched to a gene; V was cut back by 4 bases and J by 3 bases. CDR1 and CDR2 from the germline V gene are MRHNA and SNTAGT. CDR3 size: 14 residues. The CDR3 is CASSATGTDYGYTF. CDR3 DNA: TGTGCCAGCAGTGCGACCGGGACAGACTATGGCTACACCTTC.

This sequence joins TRBV14 and TRBJ1-1; tentatively, D is TRBD1 (5 bases). Trimming stripped 1 base from V and 1 base from J, with 10 bases between. The germline CDR1 and CDR2 sequences are SGHDN and FVKESK. The CDR3 runs to 15 residues. CDR3 sequence (DNA): TGTGCCAGCAGCCAAGCCGACAGTCAGAACACTGAAGCTTTCTTT. It codes for CASSQADSQNTEAFF.

The count of this clone is one. Other DNA sequences within the sample encode an identical CDR3. CDR3 DNA: TGTGCCAGCAGTCGTGACTATGGCTACACCTTC. This codes for CASSRDYGYTF. The chain employs TRBV9 and TRBJ1-2; D is uncertain. V was trimmed by 5 bases and J by 3 bases, leaving 5 bases between them. The CDR3 has 11 amino acids. Germline V gene lookup returns CDR1 SGDLS and CDR2 YYNGEE.

The V call is TRBV25-1, the J call TRBJ2-7, with D perhaps matching TRBD1 (6 bases). Deletions cut 4 bases from V and 0 bases from J, with 13 bases between. CDR3 length: 15 amino acids. Germline loops: CDR1 MGHDK, CDR2 SYGVNS. The CDR3 region has the DNA TGTGCCAGCAGTGTCGGACAGCCCAGCTCCTACGAGCAGTACTTC. It yields the protein CASSVGQPSSYEQYF.

This chain uses TRBV28 with TRBJ2-5, with unresolved D. Germline CDR1 reads MDHEN; CDR2 reads SYDVKM. V lost 6 bases and J lost 5, with 13 bases in between. The CDR3 loop spans 13 amino acids. DNA of the CDR3: TGTGCCAGCAGCCTGCGGCAGACCGAGACCCAGTACTTC. Its translation: CASSLRQTETQYF.

The V call is TRBV5-1, the J call TRBJ2-2; 7 bases match TRBD1. Germline lookup yields CDR1 SGHRS and CDR2 YFSETQ. The junction had 1 base not matched to a gene; V was cut back by 0 bases and J by 2 bases. This CDR3 has 15 amino acids. The CDR3 DNA reads as TGCGCCAGCAGCTTGGGGGACAGAAACACCGGGGAGCTGTTTTTT. Protein: CASSLGDRNTGELFF.

The genes are TRBV4-1 and TRBJ1-5; D is possibly TRBD1 (6 bases). The CDR3 is 15 amino acids. V lost 4 bases and J lost 6, with 16 bases in between. CDR1 is MGHRA and CDR2 is YSYEKL in the germline V gene. The DNA of the CDR3 is TGCGCCAGCAGCCCGGAGGCAGGGGCAAGTCAGCCCCAGCATTTT. This translates into CASSPEAGASQPQHF.

This chain links TRBV6-5 with TRBJ2-5; TRBD1 matches 7 bases. This CDR3 is 15 amino acids long. CDR1 and CDR2 (germline): MNHEY, SVGAGI. V lost 4 bases, J lost 1 base, and 6 bases stayed unmatched. The CDR3 DNA reads as TGTGCCAGCAGTTTGATTGGGACAGTCCAAGAGACCCAGTACTTC. This encodes CASSLIGTVQETQYF.

This clone appeared a single time. CDR3 residues: CASSPSGGVGTQYF. CDR3 sequence (DNA): TGTGCCAGCAGTCCTAGCGGGGGGGTGGGGACCCAGTACTTC. The chain joins TRBV27 to TRBJ2-5, with 12 bases identical to TRBD2. Germline V CDR1 and CDR2: MNHEY, SMNVEV (reference sequence). The V gene end was trimmed by 5 bases and the J gene end by 7 bases; junction bases not matched to a gene: 5. The CDR3 totals 14 residues.

In DNA, the CDR3 is TGTGCCAGCAGGAGTCGGGAAGCTTTCTTT. This sequence encodes CASRSREAFF. V is TRBV28 and J is TRBJ1-1; no reliable D call. V was clipped by 6 bases and J by 8 bases, with 7 bases between them. The germline gives CDR1 MDHEN, CDR2 SYDVKM. The length of the CDR3 is 10 residues.

The CDR3: CASSLSQGYEQYF. The CDR3 DNA reads as TGTGCCAGCAGCTTATCACAGGGTTACGAGCAGTACTTC. J is TRBJ2-7 and V is TRBV7-9; maybe TRBD1 (6 bases). The CDR3 is 13 amino acids. CDR1 SEHNR and CDR2 FQNEAQ come from the germline V gene (reference sequence). Deletions cut 2 bases from V and 4 bases from J, with 9 bases between.

This clone was detected a few times. The genes are TRBV6-9 and TRBJ2-7; D is possibly TRBD1 (6 bases). CDR3 size: 14 residues. V shed 4 bases and J shed 4 bases, with 14 bases lying between them. Looked up from germline, CDR1 is MNHGY and CDR2 is SVAAGI. CDR3 nucleotides: TGTGCCAGCAGTTTACAGGGTTTTTCGTACGAGCAGTACTTC. Its translation: CASSLQGFSYEQYF.

This clone was seen a single time. This rearrangement joins TRBV9 to TRBJ1-2, with 9 nucleotides matching TRBD1. V shed 2 bases, J shed 3 bases, and the junction held 5 bases outside the gene matches. The germline V gene has CDR1 SGDLS and CDR2 YYNGEE. The CDR3 length is 15 residues. The CDR3 bases are TGTGCCAGCAGCGTTGGGACAGGGTATTACTATGGCTACACCTTC. Protein: CASSVGTGYYYGYTF.

The V gene is TRBV27, the J gene TRBJ2-7; 7 positions match TRBD2. V gave up 6 bases and J gave up 0 bases; unmatched junction bases: 2. Germline CDR1 MNHEY, CDR2 SMNVEV (reference sequence). The CDR3 consists of 13 residues. For the CDR3, the DNA is TGTGCCAGCAGACGCGGGAGCTCCTACGAGCAGTACTTC. As protein: CASRRGSSYEQYF.

The chain is built from TRBV9 and TRBJ2-1; the D gene is possibly TRBD2 (5 bases). The germline V and J ends were trimmed by 3 bases and 5 bases, with 18 bases remaining between them. The CDR3 runs 16 residues. CDR1 and CDR2 (germline): SGDLS, YYNGEE. DNA for the CDR3: TGTGCCAGCAGCGAGAGCCCTAGCAGACTTAACAATGAGCAGTTCTTC. Translated: CASSESPSRLNNEQFF.

The V gene is TRBV28, the J gene TRBJ2-5; TRBD1 matches 7 bases. This CDR3 comprises 17 residues. Germline assignment: CDR1 MDHEN and CDR2 SYDVKM. Trimming at V came to 3 bases and at J to 4 bases, leaving 14 bases not matched to a gene. CDR3 DNA sequence: TGTGCCAGCAGTTTTGCCCAACGGGACAGAGCACGAGAGACCCAGTACTTC. This encodes CASSFAQRDRARETQYF.

This sequence joins TRBV4-3 and TRBJ2-1; D not resolved. Trimming shortened V by 1 base and J by 0 bases, and 10 bases separated the two germline ends. The CDR3 is 16 amino acids. Per germline, CDR1 LGHNA and CDR2 YSLEER. CDR3: CASSQVVLGSYNEQFF. In DNA form, the CDR3 reads TGCGCCAGCAGCCAAGTTGTTCTAGGCTCCTACAATGAGCAGTTCTTC.

V gene TRBV10-1 combines with J gene TRBJ1-1, with 8 bases matching TRBD1. V lost 6 bases, J lost 4 bases, and 10 bases stayed unmatched. Per the germline V gene, CDR1 is WNHNN and CDR2 is SYGVQD (reference sequence). This CDR3 is 15 amino acids long. The CDR3 reads CASRSDRDGTTEAFF. The CDR3 DNA follows: TGCGCCAGCAGATCGGACAGGGACGGAACCACTGAAGCTTTCTTT.

A word on this clone: The junction departs from the called germline gene at one end, perhaps through a read error. The chain combines TRBV6-5 with TRBJ2-7; D unclear. The CDR3 has 13 amino acids. CDR1 is MNHEY and CDR2 is SVGAGI in the germline V gene. The CDR3 nucleotides are TGTGCCAGCAGTTACCGAACCTCGACGGCAAGGAGCTTC. Translating it yields CASSYRTSTARSF.

This clone has just one count. V and J are TRBV5-1 and TRBJ1-2, with no clear D. The length of the CDR3 is 14 residues. Germline loops: CDR1 SGHRS, CDR2 YFSETQ. Deletions cut 1 base from V and 4 bases from J, with 11 bases between. CDR3 in DNA: TGCGCCAGCAGCTTGCTGCAGGAGGGCTATGGCTACACCTTC. Its protein product is CASSLLQEGYGYTF.

V gene TRBV4-2 combines with J gene TRBJ2-1; 9 bases are a match to TRBD2. V was pared by 4 bases and J by 12 bases, with 10 bases of the junction left unmatched. This CDR3 is 14 amino acids long. In germline, CDR1 is LGHNA, CDR2 YNFKEQ. CDR3 DNA: TGTGCCAGCAGCCTTGCTAGCGGGATTGTAACGCAGTTCTTC. Encoded protein: CASSLASGIVTQFF.